This note documents a single TCR beta chain sequence. Its specificity is not known. This record belongs to a study of shared clonotypes between healthy human individuals. Study in general: Three CD4 naive, three CD4 memory, two CD8 naive and one CD8 memory plate were used per donor. Overall study results and limits: Naive subsets typically showed greater estimated richness than memory subsets.

Sorted subsets were amplified in replicate PCRs using 200 to 250 ng DNA, tens of thousands of T cell genomes. This table comes from immunoSEQ multiplex PCR, and its TCRdb copy is limited to in-frame clones, with some not included. The sample contains over a million clones, approximately 80% of which appear only once. Every donor, a Caucasian adult, lived in Nashville, Tennessee. Sequencing was done on a sample of memory CD4+ T cells from PBMCs. Described subset: CD45RA-negative fraction. This receptor was identified in a man between 18 and 29 years old in good health. Some clones in this sample may be carry-over from other donors' samples.

CDR3 bases: TGTGCCAGCTCACAACAAGGATCTGGGGCCAACGTCCTGACTTTC. Residues: CASSQQGSGANVLTF. The V call is TRBV18, the J call TRBJ2-6, with D hard to call. The germline V gene encodes CDR1 KGHSH and CDR2 LQKENI. The CDR3 is 15 amino acids. V lost 4 bases, J lost 1 base, and 8 bases lay in between.